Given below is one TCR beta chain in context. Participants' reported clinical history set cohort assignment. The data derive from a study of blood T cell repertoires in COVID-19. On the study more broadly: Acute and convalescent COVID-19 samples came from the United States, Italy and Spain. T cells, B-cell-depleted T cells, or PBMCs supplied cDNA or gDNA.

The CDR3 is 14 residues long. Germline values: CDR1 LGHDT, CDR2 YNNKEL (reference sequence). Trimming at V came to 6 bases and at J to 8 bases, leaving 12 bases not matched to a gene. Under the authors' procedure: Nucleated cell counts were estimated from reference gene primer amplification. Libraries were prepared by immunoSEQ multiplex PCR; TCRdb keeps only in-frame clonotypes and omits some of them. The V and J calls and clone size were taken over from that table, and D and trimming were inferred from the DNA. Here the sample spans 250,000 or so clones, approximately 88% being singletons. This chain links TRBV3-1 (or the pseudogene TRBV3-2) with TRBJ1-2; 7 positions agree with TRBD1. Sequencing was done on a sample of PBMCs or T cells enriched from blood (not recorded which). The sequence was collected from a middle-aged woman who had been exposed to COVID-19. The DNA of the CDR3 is TGTGCCAGCAGTCTTGACAGGGCCACCCCGGGCTACACCTTC. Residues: CASSLDRATPGYTF.